One T cell receptor (beta chain) is described in this entry. Its antigen is not known. The CDR3 length is 18 residues. CDR1 MNHEY and CDR2 SMNVEV come from the germline V gene (reference sequence). Germline trimming cut 0 bases from V and 1 base from J; bases unmatched to any gene: 9. The PCR made use of 60 Vbeta and 13 Jbeta primers. The data were produced by immunoSEQ multiplex PCR, yet TCRdb's version contains in-frame clones alone and is incomplete. The sample includes about 70,000 clones, roughly 88% of them seen just once. These data are taken from a study of cytomegalovirus exposure and HLA in healthy donors. Study-wide results and limits: Later analysis suggested most CMV-associated TCR beta chains were HLA-restricted. In the analysis, some V segments, TRBV6-2 and TRBV6-3 included, were excluded as indistinguishable.

This TCR was recovered from a woman younger than 45 in good health and CMV-seronegative. The material sequenced was PBMCs. The chain is built from TRBV27 and TRBJ1-5; 7 positions agree with TRBD1. CDR3: CASSLSSKPGQSNQPQHF. The CDR3 nucleotides are TGTGCCAGCAGTTTATCGAGCAAACCGGGACAGAGCAATCAGCCCCAGCATTTT.